Listed below are T cell receptor beta chains from one sample, sequenced in a study of cytomegalovirus exposure and HLA in healthy donors. Generated by immunoSEQ multiplex PCR, the TCRdb table keeps only in-frame clones and is missing some. There are about 150,000 clones in the sample; approximately 75% occur only once, and about 2.6% lies in the top ten. Sequencing used PBMCs. All receptors derive from a man younger than 35 in good health and CMV-seronegative. Both conserved end residues are trimmed from each CDR3. The D gene is left open where the match is weak. The size entry is marked missing in some rows and otherwise reads once, few, many or a size class.

j_call: TRBJ1-4
v_call: TRBV7-2
d_call: NA
clone_size: NA
cdr3_aa: ASSLSRNEKLF

j_call: TRBJ1-2
v_call: TRBV7-9
d_call: NA
clone_size: NA
cdr3_aa: ASSLVHPLNYGYT

j_call: TRBJ1-1
v_call: TRBV16
d_call: NA
clone_size: NA
cdr3_aa: ASSFQSNTEAF

j_call: TRBJ1-4
v_call: TRBV9
d_call: NA
clone_size: few
cdr3_aa: ASSVGQGVNEKLF

j_call: TRBJ1-2
v_call: TRBV5-1
d_call: TRBD1
clone_size: few
cdr3_aa: ASSLGQGAGYT

j_call: TRBJ2-2
v_call: TRBV27
d_call: NA
clone_size: once
cdr3_aa: ASSGVSVTGELF

j_call: TRBJ1-2
v_call: TRBV4-1
d_call: TRBD1
clone_size: NA
cdr3_aa: ASSQPGQGVGYT

j_call: TRBJ2-3
v_call: TRBV10-3
d_call: TRBD2
clone_size: NA
cdr3_aa: AISEEAGGRTGTDTQY

j_call: TRBJ2-1
v_call: TRBV6-4
d_call: TRBD2
clone_size: NA
cdr3_aa: ASSELAYNEQF

j_call: TRBJ1-6
v_call: TRBV5-6
d_call: NA
clone_size: NA
cdr3_aa: ASAEFYNSPLH

j_call: TRBJ2-1
v_call: TRBV13
d_call: NA
clone_size: NA
cdr3_aa: ASSLGWGAYNEQF

j_call: TRBJ1-5
v_call: TRBV19
d_call: NA
clone_size: few
cdr3_aa: ATHNLESNQPQH

j_call: TRBJ2-5
v_call: TRBV6-4
d_call: TRBD1
clone_size: NA
cdr3_aa: ASRTTGDRETQY

j_call: TRBJ1-1
v_call: TRBV28
d_call: TRBD1
clone_size: NA
cdr3_aa: ASSLPGGEAF

j_call: TRBJ1-4
v_call: TRBV28
d_call: NA
clone_size: NA
cdr3_aa: ASSSLGSTNEKLF

j_call: TRBJ1-2
v_call: TRBV5-6
d_call: NA
clone_size: NA
cdr3_aa: ASSLSWGPRLRTNGYT

j_call: TRBJ1-1
v_call: TRBV5-6
d_call: NA
clone_size: NA
cdr3_aa: ASGGLGTEAF

j_call: TRBJ2-1
v_call: TRBV4-1
d_call: NA
clone_size: NA
cdr3_aa: ASSQEVPGHTSYNEQF

j_call: TRBJ2-1
v_call: TRBV11-2
d_call: NA
clone_size: NA
cdr3_aa: ASSRGGVQF

j_call: TRBJ1-2
v_call: TRBV19
d_call: TRBD1
clone_size: NA
cdr3_aa: ASSIDLWTGEYGYT

j_call: TRBJ1-1
v_call: TRBV18
d_call: NA
clone_size: NA
cdr3_aa: ASSPGLNTEAF

j_call: TRBJ1-1
v_call: TRBV7-9
d_call: TRBD1
clone_size: NA
cdr3_aa: ASSPSTGENTEAF

j_call: TRBJ2-7
v_call: TRBV29-1
d_call: NA
clone_size: NA
cdr3_aa: SVGAGSYEQY

j_call: TRBJ2-3
v_call: TRBV29-1
d_call: TRBD2
clone_size: NA
cdr3_aa: SVERTRDTDTQY

j_call: TRBJ2-3
v_call: TRBV11-2
d_call: NA
clone_size: NA
cdr3_aa: ASSSASDTQY

j_call: TRBJ1-6
v_call: TRBV7-9
d_call: NA
clone_size: NA
cdr3_aa: ASSLVARNSPLH

j_call: TRBJ1-1
v_call: TRBV7-9
d_call: TRBD1
clone_size: NA
cdr3_aa: ASSPLGSDRESMNTEAF

j_call: TRBJ1-2
v_call: TRBV5-8
d_call: NA
clone_size: NA
cdr3_aa: ASSLAGYGYT

j_call: TRBJ2-3
v_call: TRBV6-5
d_call: NA
clone_size: few
cdr3_aa: ASSPSPSPQY

j_call: TRBJ1-1
v_call: TRBV7-8
d_call: NA
clone_size: NA
cdr3_aa: ASSLVPGLTEAF

j_call: TRBJ1-1
v_call: TRBV19
d_call: NA
clone_size: many
cdr3_aa: ATSGVTEAF

j_call: TRBJ2-4
v_call: TRBV6-6
d_call: TRBD2
clone_size: NA
cdr3_aa: ASSYSGGGWDIQY

j_call: TRBJ2-7
v_call: TRBV19
d_call: NA
clone_size: NA
cdr3_aa: ASSSAGANYEQY

j_call: TRBJ2-6
v_call: TRBV28
d_call: NA
clone_size: NA
cdr3_aa: ASGWERFSGANVLT

j_call: TRBJ1-6
v_call: TRBV10-3
d_call: TRBD1
clone_size: NA
cdr3_aa: AISLQGAGSPLH

j_call: TRBJ1-2
v_call: TRBV5-4
d_call: NA
clone_size: NA
cdr3_aa: ASTLDRTIQSFGYT

j_call: TRBJ1-5
v_call: TRBV19
d_call: TRBD1
clone_size: NA
cdr3_aa: ASTDRASNQPQH

j_call: TRBJ1-1
v_call: TRBV5-1
d_call: NA
clone_size: NA
cdr3_aa: ASSETGMNTEAF

j_call: TRBJ1-2
v_call: TRBV7-2
d_call: TRBD1
clone_size: NA
cdr3_aa: ASSPGQGAPSGYT

j_call: TRBJ1-5
v_call: TRBV19
d_call: NA
clone_size: few
cdr3_aa: ASSDTGSSNQPQH

j_call: TRBJ2-6
v_call: TRBV13
d_call: NA
clone_size: few
cdr3_aa: ASSLVPVTGANGLT

j_call: TRBJ2-5
v_call: TRBV7-2
d_call: NA
clone_size: NA
cdr3_aa: ASSSPRGRLGTQY

j_call: TRBJ2-7
v_call: TRBV27
d_call: NA
clone_size: NA
cdr3_aa: ASSLGSEQY

j_call: TRBJ1-4
v_call: TRBV7-9
d_call: TRBD1
clone_size: NA
cdr3_aa: ASSRGDRGQLF

j_call: TRBJ2-3
v_call: TRBV4-3
d_call: TRBD2
clone_size: once
cdr3_aa: ASSQGTSGSDTQY

j_call: TRBJ2-1
v_call: TRBV18
d_call: NA
clone_size: once
cdr3_aa: ASSPPGPYNEQF

j_call: TRBJ1-2
v_call: TRBV30
d_call: NA
clone_size: few
cdr3_aa: AWTISPGSNGGYT

j_call: TRBJ2-7
v_call: TRBV2
d_call: TRBD1
clone_size: NA
cdr3_aa: ASSVDRGYHFGAEQY